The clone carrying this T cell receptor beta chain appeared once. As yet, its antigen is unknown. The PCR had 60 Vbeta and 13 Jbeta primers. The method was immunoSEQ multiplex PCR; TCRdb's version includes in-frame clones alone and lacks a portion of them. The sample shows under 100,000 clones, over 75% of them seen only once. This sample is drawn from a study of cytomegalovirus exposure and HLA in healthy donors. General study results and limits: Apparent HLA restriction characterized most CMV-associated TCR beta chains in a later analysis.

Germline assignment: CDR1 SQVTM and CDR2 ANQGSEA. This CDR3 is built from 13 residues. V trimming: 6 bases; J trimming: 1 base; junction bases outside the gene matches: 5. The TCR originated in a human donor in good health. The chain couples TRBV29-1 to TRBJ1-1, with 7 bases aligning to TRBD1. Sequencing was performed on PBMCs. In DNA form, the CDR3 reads TGCAGCGTGGTCGGGACAGCGAACACTGAAGCTTTCTTT. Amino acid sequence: CSVVGTANTEAFF.